This T cell receptor beta chain was recorded in a study of neurological immune-mediated disorders. The sample holds a few counts of this clonotype. What it binds is not known. The CDR3 covers 13 residues. Germline-derived CDR1 and CDR2 are LGHDT and YNNKEL (reference sequence). V lost 4 bases and J lost 7; bases outside the gene matches: 4. General study points: The absence of any CDR3 amino acid sequence shared by expanded clones across subjects suggests that repertoires were private in all groups.

The method for making cDNA was 5'RACE, and it used 10-nucleotide random UMIs. TCRdb reanalysed the 5' RACE reads using MiXCR and keeps one entry per CDR3 protein. The sample has nearly 45,000 distinct CDR3 sequences; about 22% are singletons. The sample's time point: technical triplicate 3. Sample: PBMCs. The source of this sequence is a man aged 55 to 70 with HTLV-1-associated myelopathy (HAM/TSP). The J gene is TRBJ2-1, the V gene TRBV3-1; 7 bases fit TRBD2. CDR3 in amino acids: CASSLKAGNEQFF. DNA of the CDR3: TGTGCCAGCAGCCTAAAAGCGGGGAATGAGCAGTTCTTC.